A selection of T cell receptor beta chains follows, all from one sample in a study of blood T cells in healthy people across ages. TCRdb reprocessed the 5' RACE reads via MiXCR and lists one record per CDR3 protein. The sample shows about 720,000 distinct CDR3 sequences, roughly 25% of them seen only once. These data also featured in a second study, about T cells of mothers and their children.

The sequenced sample was blood. The receptors come from a boy younger than 18 in good health. Both conserved end residues are part of each CDR3. D genes are given only for firm matches. For some rows the clone size is stated as once, few or many, or as a class when expanded; others skip it.

D	V	J	size	CDR3	DNA
-	TRBV29-1	TRBJ1-2	-	CSVVSQLSGYTF	TGCAGCGTTGTGTCGCAGCTCTCTGGCTACACCTTC
-	TRBV12-3/TRBV12-4	TRBJ2-1	-	CASSFRGGRRYNEQFF	TGTGCCAGCAGTTTCAGGGGCGGGCGAAGATACAATGAGCAGTTCTTC
TRBD2	TRBV20-1	TRBJ2-5	once	CSASPTSGETQYF	TGCAGTGCTTCACCGACTAGCGGGGAGACCCAGTACTTC
-	TRBV29-1	TRBJ2-1	-	CSVESGRLINEQFF	TGCAGCGTTGAAAGCGGCAGGTTAATTAATGAGCAGTTCTTC
-	TRBV7-9	TRBJ2-7	-	CASSFAGQEQYF	TGTGCCAGCAGCTTTGCAGGTCAAGAGCAGTACTTC
TRBD1	TRBV15	TRBJ2-5	few	CATSSGTGVETQYF	TGTGCCACCAGCAGCGGGACAGGGGTCGAGACCCAGTACTTC
TRBD1	TRBV5-1	TRBJ2-5	-	CASSQATGEETQYF	TGCGCCAGCAGCCAAGCGACAGGGGAAGAGACCCAGTACTTC
TRBD1	TRBV9	TRBJ2-3	-	CASGQGAFSTDTQYF	TGTGCCAGCGGGCAGGGGGCCTTTAGCACAGATACGCAGTATTTT
-	TRBV29-1	TRBJ2-7	-	CSVEGRGSWQYF	TGCAGCGTTGAAGGTCGGGGGTCTTGGCAGTACTTC
-	TRBV9	TRBJ1-2	-	CARPPGRTLGGYTF	TGTGCCAGGCCTCCGGGACGGACTTTAGGTGGCTACACCTTC
TRBD1	TRBV6-2/TRBV6-3	TRBJ1-2	-	CASSYRTGAYGYTF	TGTGCCAGCAGTTACAGGACAGGGGCCTATGGCTACACCTTC
-	TRBV27	TRBJ1-5	few	CASSFSGRRGDQPQHF	TGTGCCAGCAGTTTCAGCGGCAGGAGGGGGGATCAGCCCCAGCATTTT
TRBD1	TRBV7-6	TRBJ2-5	-	CASSFDSGGPQETQYF	TGTGCCAGCAGCTTTGACTCAGGGGGCCCCCAAGAGACCCAGTACTTC
TRBD2	TRBV18	TRBJ2-1	-	CASSPASGLGNEQFF	TGTGCCAGCTCACCAGCTAGCGGGCTTGGAAATGAGCAGTTCTTC
-	TRBV4-3	TRBJ1-2	-	CASSQDRARGWYGYTF	TGCGCCAGCAGCCAAGACAGGGCCAGGGGTTGGTATGGCTACACCTTC
TRBD2	TRBV7-6	TRBJ2-5	-	CASSLELAGTQETQYF	TGTGCCAGCAGCTTAGAACTAGCGGGGACCCAAGAGACCCAGTACTTC
-	TRBV7-9	TRBJ1-6	-	CASSLEVSSPLHF	TGTGCCAGCAGCTTAGAGGTTTCTTCACCCCTCCACTTT
-	TRBV6-2/TRBV6-3	TRBJ1-1	-	CASSFPSVAAGSNTEAFF	TGTGCCAGCAGTTTCCCATCCGTTGCTGCCGGGTCGAACACTGAAGCTTTCTTT
-	TRBV7-2	TRBJ2-5	few	CASSLTGWLETQYF	TGTGCCAGCAGCTTAACAGGATGGTTGGAGACCCAGTACTTC
TRBD2	TRBV20-1	TRBJ2-1	few	CSATPTSGSNINEQFF	TGCAGTGCTACCCCAACTAGCGGGAGTAACATCAATGAGCAGTTCTTC
TRBD2	TRBV5-1	TRBJ2-1	-	CASSLLASGYNEQFF	TGCGCCAGCAGCTTGTTGGCTAGCGGGTACAATGAGCAGTTCTTC
TRBD2	TRBV12-3/TRBV12-4	TRBJ2-5	few	CASSSPIKGLYQETQYF	TGTGCCAGCAGTTCACCGATAAAGGGACTATACCAAGAGACCCAGTACTTC
-	TRBV5-1	TRBJ1-1	-	CASSQDRDTEAFF	TGTGCCAGCAGCCAAGATCGGGACACTGAAGCTTTCTTT
TRBD2	TRBV5-1	TRBJ2-1	-	CASSLGSSGSDEQFF	TGCGCCAGCAGCTTGGGATCTAGCGGGAGCGATGAGCAGTTCTTC
TRBD1	TRBV15	TRBJ2-2	few	CATSHTGTGTGEPFF	TGTGCCACCAGCCATACCGGGACAGGGACCGGGGAGCCGTTTTTT
-	TRBV7-7	TRBJ1-2	few	CASSPEIAGYTF	TGTGCTAGCTCCCCGGAGATTGCTGGCTACACCTTC
TRBD1	TRBV29-1	TRBJ2-6	-	CGVRNRGSGANVLTF	TGCGGCGTTCGAAACAGGGGATCTGGGGCCAACGTCCTGACTTTC
-	TRBV2	TRBJ1-2	-	CASIPEANYGYTF	TGTGCCAGCATCCCAGAGGCTAACTATGGCTACACCTTC
TRBD1	TRBV3-1	TRBJ2-6	-	CASSQGQGTGANVLTF	TGTGCCAGCAGCCAAGGACAGGGTACCGGGGCCAACGTCCTGACTTTC
TRBD2	TRBV7-9	TRBJ2-1	-	CASSLARRGAYNEQFF	TGTGCCAGCAGCCTCGCCCGGCGGGGGGCCTACAATGAGCAGTTCTTC
TRBD1	TRBV6-5	TRBJ1-2	few	CASRASDRGALFYGYTF	TGTGCCAGCAGGGCTTCGGACAGGGGGGCCCTCTTCTATGGCTACACCTTC
-	TRBV21-1	TRBJ2-5	few	CASSKGGPGGETQYF	TGTGCCAGCAGCAAAGGGGGGCCGGGAGGAGAGACCCAGTACTTC
-	TRBV28	TRBJ2-5	many	CASSLFAGGPQETQYF	TGTGCCAGCAGTTTATTTGCCGGCGGCCCCCAAGAGACCCAGTACTTC